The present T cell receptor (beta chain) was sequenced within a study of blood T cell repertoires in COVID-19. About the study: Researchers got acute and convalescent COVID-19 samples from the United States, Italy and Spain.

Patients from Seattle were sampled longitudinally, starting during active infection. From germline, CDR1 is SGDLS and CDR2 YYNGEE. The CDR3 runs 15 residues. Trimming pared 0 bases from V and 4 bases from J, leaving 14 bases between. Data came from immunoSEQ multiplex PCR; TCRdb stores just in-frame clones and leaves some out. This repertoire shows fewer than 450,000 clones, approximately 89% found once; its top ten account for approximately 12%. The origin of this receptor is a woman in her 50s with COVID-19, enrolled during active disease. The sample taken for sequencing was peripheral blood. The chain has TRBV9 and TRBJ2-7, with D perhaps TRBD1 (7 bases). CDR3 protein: CASSVGNRGGYEQYF. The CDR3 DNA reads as TGTGCCAGCAGCGTAGGAAACAGGGGAGGATACGAGCAGTACTTC.